This T cell receptor (beta chain) is from a study of cytomegalovirus exposure and HLA in healthy donors. It was with 60 Vbeta and 13 Jbeta primers that the PCR ran. TCRdb's copy holds only in-frame clones and misses some; the assay was immunoSEQ multiplex PCR. The sample shows tens of thousands of clones, and 4.5% to 6.5% sits with its ten largest clones. Study-level points and caveats: Specificity for CMV antigens was confirmed in vitro for three of the CMV-associated chains. Of the V segments, some could not be distinguished, including TRBV6-2 and TRBV6-3, and were excluded.

The CDR3 sequence is 15 residues long. With 0 bases removed from V and 2 bases from J, the gap between germline ends came to 10 bases. Germline values: CDR1 LGHNA, CDR2 YSLEER. With regard to this clone: As yet, its antigen is unknown.

The sequencing sample was made of PBMCs. V usage is TRBV4-3 and J usage is TRBJ1-1; D is unclear. This receptor was obtained from a middle-aged woman in good health and CMV-seropositive. The CDR3 reads CASSQEYSLNTEAFF. The CDR3 coding sequence is TGCGCCAGCAGCCAAGAGTACAGCTTAAACACTGAAGCTTTCTTT.